This T cell receptor (beta chain) is drawn from a study of T cell responses to AZD1222 COVID-19 vaccine. For the study at large: Pooled in the analysis were second doses at about 4 or about 12 weeks.

Using immunoSEQ multiplex PCR, the repertoire was profiled, and TCRdb retains in-frame clones only, with some absent. The table has about 170,000 clones, approximately 90% seen once. The germline V gene has CDR1 GTSNPN and CDR2 SVGIG (reference sequence). Trimming removed 0 bases from V and 8 bases from J; junction bases left unmatched: 14. The CDR3 runs to 16 residues. The material was peripheral blood, obtained on day 0 of AZD1222 vaccination. The sequence was obtained from an adult in good health. This sequence joins TRBV30 and TRBJ1-2, with 8 nucleotides matching TRBD1. The CDR3 loop reads CAWSVTRTGRGKGYTF. DNA for the CDR3: TGTGCCTGGAGTGTTACTAGGACAGGGAGGGGAAAAGGCTACACCTTC.